The 14 T cell receptor beta chains below all came from one sample that was sequenced in a study of T cell repertoires in cytomegalovirus infection. TCRdb independently ran MiXCR on the reads; one entry per CDR3 protein. This sample has about 830,000 distinct CDR3 sequences, with 32% found just once. Their specific antigens are unknown. The material sequenced was cultured CD8+ T cells from PBMCs, taken from culture after CMV antigen stimulation. The origin of the receptors is a human donor in good health (CMV status not recorded). Some clones in this sample may be carry-over from other donors' samples.

This clonotype showed up many times. J is TRBJ2-1 and V is TRBV7-6; TRBD2 agrees at 13 bases. Germline V lookup: CDR1 SGHVS, CDR2 FNYEAQ. V lost 3 bases, J lost 6 bases, and 5 bases stayed unmatched. The CDR3 loop spans 16 amino acids. The CDR3 coding sequence is TGTGCCAGCAGCTTGGGGACTAGCGGGGCGGTCAATGAGCAGTTCTTC. Protein product: CASSLGTSGAVNEQFF.

This clonotype has more than one count but fewer than ten. V gene TRBV15 combines with J gene TRBJ2-5; perhaps TRBD1 as D (6 bases). Trimming stripped 2 bases from V and 7 bases from J, with 11 bases between. Germline CDR1 and CDR2: LNHNV and YYDKDF (reference sequence). The CDR3 contains 13 residues. The CDR3 region is CATSRTRGGTQYF. CDR3 nucleotide sequence: TGTGCCACCAGCAGAACTAGAGGGGGGACCCAGTACTTC.

This clonotype was recorded a few times. The chain employs TRBV6-1 and TRBJ1-2; a possible D gene is TRBD1 (6 bases). Germline V gives CDR1 MNHNS, CDR2 SASEGT. CDR3 length: 14 amino acids. The germline V and J ends were trimmed by 3 bases and 4 bases, with 12 bases remaining between them. CDR3 nucleotides: TGTGCCAGCAGTGATCCAGGGGTTGGCTATGGCTACACCTTC. It encodes CASSDPGVGYGYTF.

The V and J genes are TRBV6-5 and TRBJ1-1; 7 positions match TRBD1. CDR3 size: 12 residues. Germline assignment: CDR1 MNHEY and CDR2 SVGAGI. With V trimmed by 7 bases and J by 13 bases, 12 bases remained unmatched. The CDR3 region has the DNA TGTGCCAGCACCCCGGGGGAGGGGGCAGATTTCTTT. Protein product: CASTPGEGADFF.

This chain connects TRBV12-3 or TRBV12-4 to TRBJ2-5, with 10 nucleotides matching TRBD2. V lost 2 bases and J lost 2; bases outside the gene matches: 5. The CDR3 spans 16 residues. The DNA of the CDR3 is TGTGCCAGCAGTTTAAAGTCTAGCGGGGGTCAAGAGACCCAGTACTTC. Translated, it gives CASSLKSSGGQETQYF.

The J gene is TRBJ1-6, the V gene TRBV6-2 or TRBV6-3; D is perhaps TRBD1 (5 bases). The CDR3 has 17 residues. Looked up from germline, CDR1 is MNHEY and CDR2 is SVGEGT. V dropped 5 bases and J dropped 0 bases, with 14 bases sitting between them. The CDR3 coding sequence is TGTGCCAGCAGTCGATTACAGGAGAGCTCCTATAATTCACCCCTCCACTTT. This codes for CASSRLQESSYNSPLHF.

This chain links TRBV20-1 with TRBJ2-2, with TRBD1 matching 7 bases. Per the germline V gene, CDR1 is DFQATT and CDR2 is SNEGSKA (reference sequence). This CDR3 comprises 16 residues. V lost 0 bases to trimming and J lost 1 base; unmatched junction nucleotides: 5. This chain's CDR3 is CSARDNRGRNTGELFF. CDR3 sequence (DNA): TGCAGTGCTAGAGATAACAGGGGTAGGAACACCGGGGAGCTGTTTTTT.

This clonotype was counted ten times or more. This chain connects TRBV7-2 to TRBJ2-7, with a tentative D call TRBD1 (6 bases). This CDR3 has 13 residues. The V gene lost 2 bases and the J gene lost 6 bases, with 11 bases spanning the gap. CDR1 and CDR2 (germline): SGHTA, FQGNSA. CDR3 sequence: CASSLWTATEQYV. In nucleotides, the CDR3 is TGTGCCAGCAGCTTATGGACAGCAACCGAGCAGTACGTC.

For this clonotype: A junction boundary mismatches the germline segment, possibly from a read error. V gene TRBV27 combines with J gene TRBJ2-2; perhaps D is TRBD1 or TRBD2 (5 bases each). The germline gives CDR1 MNHEY, CDR2 SMNVEV (reference sequence). The CDR3 extends over 13 amino acids. The chain's CDR3 is CASIGPGTGVLFF. The DNA for the CDR3 is TGTGCCAGCATCGGACCGGGGACCGGGGTGCTGTTTTTT.

The J gene is TRBJ2-7, the V gene TRBV6-2 or TRBV6-3; the match to TRBD1 covers 11 bases. Germline V gene sequence: CDR1 MNHEY, CDR2 SVGEGT. This CDR3 comprises 14 residues. Trimming removed 6 bases from V and 4 bases from J; junction bases left unmatched: 5. The CDR3 DNA sequence: TGTGCCAGCAGCTGGACAGGGGGCTTGTACGAGCAGTACTTC. This translates into CASSWTGGLYEQYF.

The rearrangement links TRBV10-3 to TRBJ1-1; D is undetermined. Germline V gives CDR1 ENHRY, CDR2 SYGVKD. This CDR3 comprises 12 residues. The ends were cut back, 2 bases at V and 6 bases at J, with 7 bases in the middle. This chain's CDR3 is CAISEAASEAFF. Here the CDR3 DNA reads TGTGCCATCAGTGAGGCGGCGTCTGAAGCTTTCTTT.

This clonotype showed up many times. This chain joins TRBV7-6 and TRBJ2-5; D is undetermined. The V end lost 0 bases, the J end lost 10 bases, and 9 bases lay between the germline ends. CDR3 length: 12 residues. The germline V gene encodes CDR1 SGHVS and CDR2 FNYEAQ. Here the CDR3 DNA reads TGTGCCAGCAGCTTAGCACCGGGCGACCAGTACTTC. It encodes CASSLAPGDQYF.

The chain couples TRBV9 to TRBJ2-5; D perhaps matches TRBD1 (6 bases). The CDR3 is made up of 15 amino acids. Germline V gene data show CDR1 as SGDLS and CDR2 as YYNGEE. The germline V and J ends were trimmed by 0 bases and 1 base, with 10 bases remaining between them. CDR3 protein: CASSVGTAVQETQYF. CDR3 in DNA: TGTGCCAGCAGCGTAGGGACAGCAGTCCAAGAGACCCAGTACTTC.

The rearrangement joins TRBV4-3 to TRBJ2-3, with D possibly TRBD2 on 6 matching bases. Trimming removed 0 bases at V and 4 bases at J, with 11 bases between. Germline-derived CDR1 and CDR2 are LGHNA and YSLEER. The CDR3 is made up of 15 amino acids. In DNA, the CDR3 is TGCGCCAGCAGCCAAGATGGCAGGGAGGCAGATACGCAGTATTTT. As protein: CASSQDGREADTQYF.